This T cell receptor beta chain is drawn from a study of CD8 T cells in Susac syndrome. This CDR3 region has 16 residues. V gave up 0 bases and J gave up 0 bases, with 12 bases separating them. Germline values: CDR1 MNHEY, CDR2 SVGAGI. Random hexamers served to reverse transcribe roughly 0.5 to 1 ug RNA. By means of immunoSEQ multiplex PCR, TCR beta CDR3 spanning 54 Vbeta and 13 Jbeta underwent amplification. TCRdb processed the immunoSEQ multiplex PCR reads anew with MiXCR; each CDR3 protein has one entry. The sample includes 95,000 to 150,000 distinct CDR3 sequences, 85% to 95% of them seen just once. Patients with Susac syndrome showed fulfilment of recently defined diagnostic criteria for definite or probable disease. TEMRA cells were FACS-enriched and CD8+ and CD4+ T cells negatively isolated. This clonotype appeared once.

The rearrangement uses TRBV6-5 and TRBJ2-7, with TRBD2 as a possible D gene (6 bases). The TCR was taken from a human donor with Susac syndrome. The material sequenced was CD8+ T cells from PBMCs. DNA of the CDR3: TGTGCCAGCAGTTACTCGATCGGACTAACCTCCTACGAGCAGTACTTC. It codes for CASSYSIGLTSYEQYF.